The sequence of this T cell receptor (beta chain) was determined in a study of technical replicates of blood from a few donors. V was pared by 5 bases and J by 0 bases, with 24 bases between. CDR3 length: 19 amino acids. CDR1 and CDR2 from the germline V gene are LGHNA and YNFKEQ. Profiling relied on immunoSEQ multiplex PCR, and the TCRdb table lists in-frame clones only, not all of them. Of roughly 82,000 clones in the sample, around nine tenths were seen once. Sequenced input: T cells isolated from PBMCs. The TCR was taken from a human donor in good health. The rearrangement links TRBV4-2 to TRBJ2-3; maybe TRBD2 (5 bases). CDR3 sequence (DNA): TGTGCCAGCAGCTCCCCAGGACTGGACTCATCCAGAAGCACAGATACGCAGTATTTT. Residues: CASSSPGLDSSRSTDTQYF.